This T cell receptor beta chain stems from a study of T-cell memory formation after mild COVID-19. Study-wide background: TCR clusters were mostly donor specific. Overall study results and limits: Researchers report contracting CD4+ clones mostly in CM and EM, with CD8+ clones in EMRA. Clones that shrank (day 15 to 85) were balanced CD4/CD8, whereas later expanders leaned CD4+. The authors left the SARS-CoV-2 specificity of second-wave clones peaking on day 37 unconfirmed.

Regarding this clonotype: Its specificity is unknown.

The germline V gene has CDR1 MNHNY and CDR2 SVGAGI (reference sequence). The CDR3 has 14 amino acids. Trimming removed 9 bases at V and 3 bases at J, with 16 bases between. TCRdb recomputed calls from the 5' RACE reads with MiXCR, one row per CDR3 protein. The data hold 200,000 to 300,000 distinct CDR3 sequences, with approximately 16% observed a single time. Specimen: PBMCs or a T cell subset sorted from them (not recorded which). The V gene is TRBV6-6, the J gene TRBJ2-3; tentatively, D is TRBD2 (7 bases). This receptor was obtained from a young man who had mild COVID-19 (a few samples of this study predate the infection). Cell type and time point are not known. CDR3 nucleotide sequence: TGTGCCAGTGAAAATCGGGGGGCAACAGATACGCAGTATTTT. Encoded protein: CASENRGATDTQYF.